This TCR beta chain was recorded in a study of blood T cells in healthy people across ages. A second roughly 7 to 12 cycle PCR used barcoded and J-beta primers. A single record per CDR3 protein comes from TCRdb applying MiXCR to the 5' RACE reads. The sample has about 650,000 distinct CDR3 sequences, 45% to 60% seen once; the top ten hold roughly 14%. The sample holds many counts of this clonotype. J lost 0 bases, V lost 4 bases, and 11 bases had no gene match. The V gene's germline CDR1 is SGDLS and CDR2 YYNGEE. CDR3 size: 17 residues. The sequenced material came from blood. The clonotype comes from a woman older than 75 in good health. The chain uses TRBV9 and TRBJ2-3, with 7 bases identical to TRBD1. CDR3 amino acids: CASSPRQGPPSTDTQYF. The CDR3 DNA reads TGTGCCAGCAGCCCGAGACAGGGCCCCCCTAGCACAGATACGCAGTATTTT. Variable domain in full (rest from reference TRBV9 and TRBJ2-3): DSGVTQTPKHLITATGQRVTLRCSPRSGDLSVYWYQQSLDQGLQFLIQYYNGEERAKGNILERFSAQQFPDLHSELNLSSLELGDSALYFCASSPRQGPPSTDTQYFGPGTRLTVL.